The present T cell receptor beta chain was sequenced within a study of OX40 agonist ivuxolimab in advanced cancers. Remarks on this clone: Its antigen is still unknown.

Trimming removed 4 bases at V and 0 bases at J, with 10 bases between. Germline CDR1 SGDLS, CDR2 YYNGEE. This CDR3 region has 14 residues. Points from the study as a whole: Both blood CD4+ and CD8+ T cells showed clonal growth by week 6 at 0.1 to 3.0 mg/kg.

Produced via immunoSEQ multiplex PCR; TCRdb's table is partial and in-frame only. This table has some 41,000 clones, approximately 85% appearing once. The sequencing used CD4+ or CD8+ T cells sorted from blood, collected in a trial of the OX40 agonist ivuxolimab. The chain uses TRBV9 and TRBJ1-1, with D maybe TRBD1 (5 bases). The source of this sequence is an adult with an advanced solid tumor such as melanoma, head and neck, liver or kidney cancer. The CDR3 region is CASSPTVMNTEAFF. In DNA form, the CDR3 reads TGTGCCAGCAGCCCGACAGTGATGAACACTGAAGCTTTCTTT. The full variable domain, its missing parts supplied by reference TRBV9 and TRBJ1-1, is DSGVTQTPKHLITATGQRVTLRCSPRSGDLSVYWYQQSLDQGLQFLIQYYNGEERAKGNILERFSAQQFPDLHSELNLSSLELGDSALYFCASSPTVMNTEAFFGQGTRLTVV.